The clone carrying this T cell receptor (beta chain) has a handful of counts. Its specificity is not known. This specimen comes from a study of beta chain features in type 1 diabetes. Regarding the study as a whole: All four CD4+ subsets of Type 1 diabetes patients contained TCRB CDR3s that were moderately but significantly shorter.

The germline CDR1 and CDR2 sequences are LGHNA and YNFKEQ. V trimming: 0 bases; J trimming: 4 bases; junction bases outside the gene matches: 8. The CDR3 totals 17 residues. As every portion of the isolated RNA was reverse transcribed, the sequencing read expressed TCRB transcripts. Deep immunoSEQ sequencing covered naive, central memory and regulatory T cell samples. Data came from immunoSEQ multiplex PCR; TCRdb stores just in-frame clones and leaves some out. The sample shows around 430,000 clones, approximately 31% of them seen only once. Stem cell-like memory, regulatory, central memory and naive CD4+ cells were sorted via CD45RO/CCR7/CD25/CD127/CD95/CD27.

The sample taken for sequencing was naive CD4+ T cells from blood. The gene calls are TRBV4-2 and TRBJ2-5; TRBD2 matches 10 bases. This TCR derives from a man younger than 35 in good health. The CDR3 nucleotides read TGTGCCAGCAGCCAAGACAGCTCGGGGACTAGCGTAGAGACCCAGTACTTC. It specifies CASSQDSSGTSVETQYF.